Listed here are 14 T cell receptor beta chains from one sample, sequenced in a study of blood T cell repertoires in COVID-19. The assay was immunoSEQ multiplex PCR, and TCRdb's table has in-frame clones only and misses some. The table has over 50,000 clones, roughly 80% seen once; the top ten hold approximately 4%. Sequenced material: PBMCs or T cells enriched from blood (not recorded which). These receptors were obtained from a woman aged 40-49 years with acute COVID-19.

This chain connects TRBV2 to TRBJ2-1; TRBD2 matches 11 bases. The junction had 3 bases not matched to a gene; V was cut back by 8 bases and J by 12 bases. CDR1 and CDR2 from the germline V gene are SNHLY and FYNNEI. This CDR3 has 11 amino acids. The chain's CDR3 is CASRLAGRQFF. For the CDR3, the DNA is TGTGCCAGCCGACTAGCGGGGAGGCAGTTCTTC.

The chain links TRBV27 to TRBJ1-2, with TRBD1 identical over 7 bases. CDR1 MNHEY and CDR2 SMNVEV come from the germline V gene (reference sequence). Trimming cost V 0 bases and J 4 bases; bases outside gene matches: 5. This CDR3 comprises 15 residues. CDR3 loop: CASSLSMGQIYGYTF. Here the CDR3 DNA reads TGTGCCAGCAGTTTATCGATGGGACAGATCTATGGCTACACCTTC.

The gene calls are TRBV5-1 and TRBJ2-3; perhaps TRBD1 as D (6 bases). V dropped 5 bases and J dropped 1 base, with 11 bases sitting between them. Per germline, CDR1 SGHRS and CDR2 YFSETQ. This CDR3 comprises 14 residues. The CDR3 sequence is CASSPGDRTDTQYF. DNA of the CDR3: TGCGCCAGCAGTCCAGGGGACCGCACAGATACGCAGTATTTT.

The V call is TRBV6-1, the J call TRBJ1-1; D not resolved. V was shortened by 1 base and J by 6 bases, with 9 bases between the two germline ends. The length of the CDR3 is 13 residues. Germline CDR1 MNHNS, CDR2 SASEGT. The CDR3 DNA is TGTGCCAGCAGTGAAGGCCTTCGAGCTGAAGCTTTCTTT. Translating it yields CASSEGLRAEAFF.

This clone came up a few times. The chain recombines TRBV5-1 with TRBJ2-3, with 9 bases matching TRBD2. CDR3 length: 16 residues. Trimming cost V 0 bases and J 4 bases; bases outside gene matches: 6. CDR1 and CDR2 from the germline V gene are SGHRS and YFSETQ. This chain's CDR3 is CASSLEGGGAPDTQYF. The CDR3 DNA sequence: TGCGCCAGCAGCTTGGAAGGCGGGGGGGCACCAGATACGCAGTATTTT.

J is TRBJ1-3 and V is TRBV28; a possible D gene is TRBD1 (5 bases). CDR3 size: 16 residues. CDR1 MDHEN and CDR2 SYDVKM come from the germline V gene. Trimming left V 6 bases short and J 0 bases short, with 15 bases between. CDR3 coding DNA: TGTGCCAGCAGCCCCTGGGGCACCTTCTCTGGAAACACCATATATTTT. Its protein is CASSPWGTFSGNTIYF.

The V gene is TRBV5-1, the J gene TRBJ2-3, with TRBD1 identical over 11 bases. This CDR3 has 17 residues. In germline, CDR1 is SGHRS, CDR2 YFSETQ. The junction had 8 bases not matched to a gene; V was cut back by 0 bases and J by 5 bases. The CDR3 reads CASSLAPGQGAGDTQYF. CDR3 DNA: TGCGCCAGCAGCTTGGCCCCTGGACAGGGGGCGGGAGATACGCAGTATTTT.

The J gene is TRBJ2-1, the V gene TRBV27; the match to TRBD2 covers 7 bases. Germline V gene lookup returns CDR1 MNHEY and CDR2 SMNVEV (reference sequence). The trim removed 5 bases at V and 9 bases at J, leaving 13 bases unmatched. The CDR3 spans 15 residues. The CDR3 sequence is CASSPSGTPGFEQFF. The CDR3 DNA follows: TGTGCCAGCAGTCCCAGCGGGACCCCAGGCTTTGAGCAGTTCTTC.

The rearrangement uses TRBV5-6 and TRBJ1-3; a weak D match, TRBD1 (6 bases). Germline CDR1 SGHDT, CDR2 YYEEEE. This CDR3 comprises 18 residues. V shed 4 bases and J shed 0 bases, with 20 bases lying between them. The CDR3 nucleotides are TGTGCCAGCAGCCCTAGACAGGCAGCCTTACTCTCTGGAAACACCATATATTTT. Protein sequence: CASSPRQAALLSGNTIYF.

This clone occurred a few times. CDR3 in amino acids: CASSAGTGNQPQHF. The CDR3 DNA is TGTGCCAGCAGTGCCGGGACAGGGAATCAGCCCCAGCATTTT. The chain combines TRBV28 with TRBJ1-5; the match to TRBD1 covers 9 bases. Germline assignment: CDR1 MDHEN and CDR2 SYDVKM. This CDR3 comprises 14 residues. V dropped 5 bases and J dropped 4; count of bases not matched to a gene: 3.

V gene TRBV12-3 or TRBV12-4 combines with J gene TRBJ1-5; D is undetermined. The CDR3 length is 13 residues. Trimming removed 5 bases from V and 6 bases from J, with 11 bases in between. The CDR3 nucleotides read TGTGCCAGCAGTCTGGACGGGAGTCAGCCCCAGCATTTT. It translates to CASSLDGSQPQHF.

This chain links TRBV3-1 (or the pseudogene TRBV3-2) with TRBJ1-6; 7 bases fit TRBD1. Germline trimming cut 4 bases from V and 0 bases from J; bases unmatched to any gene: 3. There are 16 residues in the CDR3. Germline V gives CDR1 LGHDT, CDR2 YNNKEL (reference sequence). The CDR3: CASSPTGSSYNSPLHF. The DNA for the CDR3 is TGTGCCAGCAGCCCGACAGGGAGCTCCTATAATTCACCCCTCCACTTT.

The J gene is TRBJ1-5, the V gene TRBV7-8; D gene unclear. Germline values: CDR1 SGHVS, CDR2 FQNEAQ. V was shortened by 1 base and J by 7 bases, with 14 bases between the two germline ends. The CDR3 runs 15 residues. The CDR3 DNA sequence: TGTGCCAGCAGCTTAGACCGGAGTTTCAACCAGCCCCAGCATTTT. Its protein product is CASSLDRSFNQPQHF.

To note about this clone: The sample contains more than one DNA sequence encoding this CDR3. The CDR3 DNA follows: TGTGCCAGCAGCCAAGAGGCTAGCGGGAATTACAATGAGCAGTTCTTC. Translated, it gives CASSQEASGNYNEQFF. This chain uses TRBV4-2 with TRBJ2-1, with TRBD2 identical over 9 bases. With 0 bases clipped from V and 4 bases from J, the junction kept 4 bases outside the gene matches. The CDR3 contains 16 residues. In germline, CDR1 is LGHNA, CDR2 YNFKEQ.